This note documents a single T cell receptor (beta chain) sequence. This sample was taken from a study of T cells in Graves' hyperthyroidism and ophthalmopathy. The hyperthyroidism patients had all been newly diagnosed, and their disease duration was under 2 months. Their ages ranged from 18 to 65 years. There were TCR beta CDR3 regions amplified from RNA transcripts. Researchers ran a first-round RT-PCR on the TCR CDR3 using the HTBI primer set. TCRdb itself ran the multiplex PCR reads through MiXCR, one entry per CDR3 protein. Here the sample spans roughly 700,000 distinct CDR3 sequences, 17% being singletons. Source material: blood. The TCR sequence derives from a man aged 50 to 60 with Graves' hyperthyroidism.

The CDR3 nucleotides are TGTGCCAGTAGTACCCGACCAAACACCGGGGAGCTGTTTTTT. Its translation: CASSTRPNTGELFF. The chain uses TRBV19 and TRBJ2-2, with no clear D. Germline V gene sequence: CDR1 LNHDA, CDR2 SQIVND (reference sequence). Trimming removed 4 bases from V and 2 bases from J, with 8 bases in between. This CDR3 is built from 14 residues.